This entry lists 5 T cell receptor beta chains sequenced from one sample in a study of lung T cells in sarcoidosis with Löfgren's syndrome (dated by TCRdb to between 2016 and 2019). TCRdb lists the instrument as Illumina MiSeq. The public reads were run again by TCRdb, first through fastp at Q25 and then through MiXCR, and only productive beta chains were kept. All rows with the same CDR3 protein become a single entry with the most common DNA and genes. This sample holds roughly 63,000 distinct CDR3 sequences; 21% were observed only once. The leading ten clones occupy about 2.2% of the sample. Input material: CD4+ T cells from PBMCs. These receptors all come from a human donor with sarcoidosis (Löfgren's syndrome or another form), or a control subject (not recorded which).

Comment on this clonotype: A clone one base away is much larger, so this may be a read error. The CDR3 DNA reads TGTGCCAGCAGCACGCCCAATTTACCCCACGAGCGGTACGTC. This translates into CASSTPNLPHERYV. The chain joins TRBV7-8 to TRBJ2-7, with unresolved D. Germline CDR1 SGHVS, CDR2 FQNEAQ. The CDR3 contains 14 residues.

Only a few counts were recorded for this clonotype. The gene calls are TRBV5-5 and TRBJ2-7, with 8 bases aligning to TRBD2. Trimming removed 3 bases from V and 3 bases from J; junction bases left unmatched: 14. This CDR3 region has 17 residues. Germline V gene sequence: CDR1 SGHKS, CDR2 YYEKEE (reference sequence). CDR3: CASSYRFGSGKYYEQYF. For the CDR3, the DNA is TGTGCCAGCAGCTACCGTTTCGGTAGCGGGAAATACTACGAGCAGTACTTC.

Concerning this clonotype: Given a much more abundant clone one base away, this may be a read error. The chain joins TRBV28 to TRBJ2-1, with D tentatively TRBD2 (6 bases). Between the trimmed V and J ends, which lost 5 bases and 4 bases, there was a span of 24 bases. The CDR3 is 18 amino acids. Germline assignment: CDR1 MDHEN and CDR2 SYDVKM. The chain's CDR3 is CASSTDLPQAGLYNEQFF. CDR3 DNA sequence: TGTGCCAGCAGTACCGACCTCCCTCAGGCGGGATTGTACAATGAGCAGTTCTTC.

This rearrangement joins TRBV24-1 to TRBJ2-5; no definite D call. The CDR3 runs to 17 residues. Germline assignment: CDR1 KGHDR and CDR2 SFDVKD. Trimming cost V 4 bases and J 7 bases, with 24 bases left between them. The chain's CDR3 is CATSDRLDQSQVGTQYF. DNA of the CDR3: TGTGCCACCAGTGACCGCCTGGACCAGAGTCAAGTAGGGACCCAGTACTTC.

Turning to this clonotype: One base away lies a much larger clone, so this may be a sequencing read error. The conserved phenylalanine or tryptophan normally closing the CDR3 is absent here, so this likely arose from a read error. This chain joins TRBV7-9 and TRBJ2-2; D perhaps matches TRBD1 (6 bases). This CDR3 contains 17 residues. Trimming pared 5 bases from V and 0 bases from J, leaving 16 bases between. The germline V gene encodes CDR1 SEHNR and CDR2 FQNEAQ (reference sequence). CDR3: CASSPGLRTANTGELFL. The CDR3 DNA sequence: TGTGCCAGCAGCCCCGGTTTAAGGACAGCGAACACCGGGGAGCTGTTTCTT.